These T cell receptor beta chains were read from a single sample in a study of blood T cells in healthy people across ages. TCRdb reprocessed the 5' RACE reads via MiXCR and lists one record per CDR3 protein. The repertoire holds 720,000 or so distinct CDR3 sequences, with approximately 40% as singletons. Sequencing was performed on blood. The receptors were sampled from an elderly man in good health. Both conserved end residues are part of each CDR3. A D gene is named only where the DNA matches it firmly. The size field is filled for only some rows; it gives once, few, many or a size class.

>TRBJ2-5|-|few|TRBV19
TGTGCCAGTAGTATGGCAGGGAGAGGCGAGACCCAGTACTTC
CASSMAGRGETQYF
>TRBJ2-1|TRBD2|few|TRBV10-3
TGTGCCATCAGTGTAACGACTAGCCCTTACAATGAGCAGTTCTTC
CAISVTTSPYNEQFF
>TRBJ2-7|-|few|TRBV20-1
TGCAGTGCTAGTAGGGACACATATTACTACGAGCAGTACTTC
CSASRDTYYYEQYF
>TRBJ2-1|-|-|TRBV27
TGTGCCAGCAAAGCGGTACCAAACAATGAGCAGTTCTTC
CASKAVPNNEQFF
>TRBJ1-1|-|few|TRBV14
TGTGCCAGCAGCCCGAACCGGGGCATGAACACTGAAGCTTTCTTT
CASSPNRGMNTEAFF
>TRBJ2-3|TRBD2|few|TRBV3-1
TGTGCCAGCAGCCCCCCCGGAACGGGGGGACTCACAGATACGCAGTATTTT
CASSPPGTGGLTDTQYF
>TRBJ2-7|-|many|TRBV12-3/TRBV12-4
TGTGCCAGCAGTTTAGTTGATGGCGGGTACTACGAGCAGTACTTC
CASSLVDGGYYEQYF
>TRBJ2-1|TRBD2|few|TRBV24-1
TGTGCCACCAGTGATCCACTAGCGGAGGTCGAGAATGAGCAGTTCTTC
CATSDPLAEVENEQFF
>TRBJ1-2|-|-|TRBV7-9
TGTGCCAGCAGCTTAGCGGGACTGGAACTCTATGGCTACACCTTC
CASSLAGLELYGYTF
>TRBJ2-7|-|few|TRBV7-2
TGTGCCAGCAGCTTAACCGGAGGGGCAAGCCCCTACGAGCAGTACTTC
CASSLTGGASPYEQYF
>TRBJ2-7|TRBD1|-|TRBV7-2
TGTGCCAGCAGCTTAGACAGGGGGCTGGACGAGCAGTACTTC
CASSLDRGLDEQYF
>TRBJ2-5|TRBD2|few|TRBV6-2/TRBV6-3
TGTGCCAGCAGCCCTTGGGGGAGAGGGAGGGCCCGTGAGACCCAGTACTTC
CASSPWGRGRARETQYF
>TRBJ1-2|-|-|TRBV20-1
TGCAGTGCTAGAGATGGCGCAGGGGACTACTATGGCTACACCTTC
CSARDGAGDYYGYTF
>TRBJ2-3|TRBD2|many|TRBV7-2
TGTGCCAGCAGCTTGTCTAGCGGGAGCGATACGCAGTATTTT
CASSLSSGSDTQYF
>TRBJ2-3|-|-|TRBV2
TGTGCCAGCAGAAAAAACGGCGGGTACACAGATACGCAGTATTTT
CASRKNGGYTDTQYF